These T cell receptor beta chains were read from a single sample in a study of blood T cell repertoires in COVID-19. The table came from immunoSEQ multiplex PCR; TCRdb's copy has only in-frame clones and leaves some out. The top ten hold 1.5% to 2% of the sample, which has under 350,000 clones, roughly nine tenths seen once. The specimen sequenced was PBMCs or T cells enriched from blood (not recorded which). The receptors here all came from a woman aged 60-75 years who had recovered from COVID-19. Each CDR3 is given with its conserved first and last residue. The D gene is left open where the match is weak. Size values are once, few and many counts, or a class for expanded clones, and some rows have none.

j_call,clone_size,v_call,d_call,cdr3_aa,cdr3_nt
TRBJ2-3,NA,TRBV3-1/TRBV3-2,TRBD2,CASSPTSGSTDTQYF,TGTGCCAGCAGCCCGACTAGCGGGAGCACAGATACGCAGTATTTT
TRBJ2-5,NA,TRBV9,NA,CASSVGGRAQETQYF,TGTGCCAGCAGCGTAGGGGGCCGCGCCCAAGAGACCCAGTACTTC
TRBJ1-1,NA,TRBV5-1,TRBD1,CASSVPTGGNTEAFF,TGCGCCAGCAGCGTTCCGACAGGGGGCAACACTGAAGCTTTCTTT
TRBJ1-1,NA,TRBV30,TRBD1,CAWRRWDRDNTEAFF,TGTGCCTGGAGAAGGTGGGACAGGGATAACACTGAAGCTTTCTTT
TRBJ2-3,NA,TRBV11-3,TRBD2,CASSLGTSDTDTQYF,TGTGCCAGCAGCTTGGGGACTAGCGACACAGATACGCAGTATTTT
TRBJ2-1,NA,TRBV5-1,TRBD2,CASSLNLAGGGYNEQFF,TGCGCCAGCAGCCTAAACTTAGCGGGAGGAGGTTACAATGAGCAGTTCTTC
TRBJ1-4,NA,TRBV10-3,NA,CAISDQGRTEKLFF,TGTGCCATCAGTGATCAGGGGCGGACGGAAAAACTGTTTTTT
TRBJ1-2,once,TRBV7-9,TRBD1,CASATGNYGYTF,TGTGCCAGTGCGACAGGGAACTATGGCTACACCTTC
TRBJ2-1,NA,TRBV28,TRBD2,CASGKLGSGLHNEQFF,TGTGCCAGCGGAAAACTGGGTAGCGGGCTTCACAATGAGCAGTTCTTC
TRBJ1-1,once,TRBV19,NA,CASSTSLGHSEAFF,TGTGCCAGTAGTACGAGTCTTGGACATTCTGAAGCTTTCTTT
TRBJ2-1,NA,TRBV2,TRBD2,CAVGTSGRAGEQFF,TGTGCCGTAGGGACTAGCGGGAGGGCGGGGGAGCAGTTCTTC
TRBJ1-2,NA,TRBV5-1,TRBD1,CASSLRGGMYGYTF,TGCGCCAGCAGCTTGAGAGGGGGCATGTATGGCTACACCTTC
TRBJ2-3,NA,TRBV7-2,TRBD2,CASSTSSGWGDTQYF,TGTGCCAGCAGCACCTCTAGCGGGTGGGGGGATACGCAGTATTTT
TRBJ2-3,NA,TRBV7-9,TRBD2,CASSSSPLAGGLLDTQYF,TGTGCCAGCAGCTCTAGCCCCTTAGCGGGAGGGCTACTAGATACGCAGTATTTT
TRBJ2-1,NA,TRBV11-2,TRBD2,CASSSRDYGNEQFF,TGTGCCAGCAGTTCCCGGGACTATGGCAATGAGCAGTTCTTC
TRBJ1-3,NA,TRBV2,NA,CASSEQGTGNTIYF,TGTGCCAGCAGCGAACAGGGAACTGGAAACACCATATATTTT
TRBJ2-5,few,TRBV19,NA,CASSTQTNSATQYF,TGTGCCAGTAGTACACAGACAAACTCTGCGACCCAGTACTTC
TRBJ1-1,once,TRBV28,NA,CASTFIGGTEAFF,TGTGCCAGCACCTTTATAGGGGGCACTGAAGCTTTCTTT
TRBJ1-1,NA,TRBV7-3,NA,CASSLTSDTEAFF,TGTGCCAGCAGCTTAACGTCGGACACTGAAGCTTTCTTT
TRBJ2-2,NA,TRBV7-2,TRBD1,CASSNRDSLIFAGELFF,TGTGCCAGCAGCAACCGGGACAGCCTAATCTTCGCCGGGGAGCTGTTTTTT
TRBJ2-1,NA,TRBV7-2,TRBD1,CASSLQGVLFNEQFF,TGTGCCAGCAGCTTACAGGGGGTCCTTTTCAATGAGCAGTTCTTC
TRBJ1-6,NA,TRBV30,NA,CAWSVRDNQPLHF,TGTGCCTGGAGTGTACGGGACAATCAACCCCTCCACTTT
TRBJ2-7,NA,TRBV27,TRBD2,CASSSGLAGLEQYF,TGTGCCAGCAGTTCCGGACTAGCGGGACTCGAGCAGTACTTC
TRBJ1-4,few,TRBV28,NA,CASSLGETLNEKLFF,TGTGCCAGCAGTTTGGGCGAGACCCTGAATGAAAAACTGTTTTTT
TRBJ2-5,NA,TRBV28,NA,CASSLIGVIETQYF,TGTGCCAGCAGTTTGATCGGGGTAATCGAGACCCAGTACTTC
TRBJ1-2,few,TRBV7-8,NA,CASSSVTATTPHGYTF,TGTGCCAGCAGCTCCGTGACAGCAACTACCCCGCATGGCTACACCTTC
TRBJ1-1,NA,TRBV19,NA,CASSWGDTEAFF,TGTGCCAGTAGTTGGGGGGACACTGAAGCTTTCTTT
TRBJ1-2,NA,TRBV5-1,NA,CASSLSGSANYGYTF,TGCGCCAGCAGCTTGTCGGGTTCCGCAAACTATGGCTACACCTTC
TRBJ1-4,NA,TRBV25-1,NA,CASEPHNRVEKLFF,TGTGCCAGCGAACCCCACAACAGGGTTGAAAAACTGTTTTTT
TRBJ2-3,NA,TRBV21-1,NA,CASSIRLRTSGSTDTQYF,TGTGCCAGCAGCATACGCTTGCGGACTAGCGGGAGTACAGATACGCAGTATTTT
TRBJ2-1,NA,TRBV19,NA,CASSIEQGNNEQFF,TGTGCCAGTAGTATAGAACAGGGTAACAATGAGCAGTTCTTC
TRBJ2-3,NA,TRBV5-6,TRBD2,CASSLLTGGGTDTQYF,TGTGCCAGCAGCTTGCTGACGGGGGGGGGCACAGATACGCAGTATTTT
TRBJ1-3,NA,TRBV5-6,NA,CASSLGGGSRSGNTIYF,TGTGCCAGCAGCTTGGGCGGGGGGTCACGCTCTGGAAACACCATATATTTT
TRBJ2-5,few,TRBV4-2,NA,CASSQVGVGQETQYF,TGTGCCAGCAGCCAAGTAGGGGTGGGGCAAGAGACCCAGTACTTC
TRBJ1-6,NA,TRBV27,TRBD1,CASSLRGSPLHF,TGTGCCAGCAGCCTCAGGGGGTCACCCCTCCACTTT